The entry that follows covers one T cell receptor beta chain sequence. Its antigen is currently unknown. It may be a read error: a sequence one base away is much more abundant. For bulk TCR libraries, previously described methods and listed TCR primers were used. TCRdb redid the calling of the PCR reads with MiXCR, one entry per CDR3 protein. The table records under 800,000 distinct CDR3 sequences, less than 30% of them present only once. The data belong to a study of molecular identifiers for immune sequencing clone quantification. Study-wide points: Clones with over 20 RNA copies captured over 99% of effector molecules but under 1% of naive ones.

The CDR3 extends over 13 amino acids. Between the trimmed V and J ends, which lost 8 bases and 6 bases, there was a span of 17 bases. Germline V CDR1 and CDR2: MNHNY, SVGAGI (reference sequence). This sequence joins TRBV6-6 and TRBJ2-7; D possibly corresponds to TRBD2 (5 bases). The sequenced sample consisted of naive CD8+ T cells from blood, with Jurkat cell RNA spiked in. The subset: FACS-sorted CD8+CD4-CCR7+CD45RA+ naive T cells. The receptor was derived from a human donor in good health. Some libraries in this study had Jurkat cell RNA spiked in. This CDR3 is CASRCALGLEQYF. Here the CDR3 DNA reads TGTGCCAGCCGGTGCGCTCTAGGACTCGAGCAGTACTTC.